Detailed here is one TCR beta chain. The antigen is unknown. One end of the junction varies from germline; a read error may be responsible. From germline, CDR1 is SGHTA and CDR2 FQGNSA. The length of the CDR3 is 13 residues. This record comes from a study of glioma-infiltrating T cells. Study summary: Low-grade gliomas were grade II; glioblastomas were grade IV at initial diagnosis. Study-level points and caveats: Shared blood CDR3 signature motifs marked patients with low tissue-blood divergence. CDR3 overlap between tissue and blood was very small.

Amplification of TCR alpha and beta CDR3 regions from RNA used iRepertoire nested multiplex PCR. MiXCR, run by TCRdb on the multiplex PCR reads, gives a single entry per CDR3 protein. The sample lists more than 350,000 distinct CDR3 sequences; approximately 42% were seen once. This clonotype originated in a human donor with low-grade glioma or glioblastoma, undergoing nonglioma brain surgery, or in good health (not recorded which). The V and J genes are TRBV7-2 and TRBJ2-3; D is unresolved. Sequenced input: glioma tissue, nonneoplastic brain tissue, or PBMCs (not recorded which). CDR3 amino acids: CASSLKLSDTKYF. As DNA, the CDR3 is TGTGCCAGCAGCTTAAAGTTGTCAGATACGAAGTATTTT.